Reported below is one T cell receptor (delta chain). This clone was picked up a small number of times. The specificity of this receptor is unknown. TCRdb records a much larger clone's protein for this DNA, with a difference at residue 5 that likely arises from a read error; the protein given is the translation of the DNA. These data belong to a study of γδ T cells in repeated Plasmodium falciparum infection (dated by TCRdb to about 2021). Context from the whole study: In the natural-infection arm, Malian children exposed to intense seasonal malaria transmission were enrolled and compared against age and gender matched Australian children. Samples from controlled-infection subjects were taken at baseline, just before selected infections, and 21 days after each infection. Four controlled human malaria infections were administered to five malaria-naive U.S. adults over 644 days by bites from P. falciparum NF54-infected Anopheles stephensi mosquitoes. In the study, the shaping of the human gammadelta T cell repertoire by repeated Plasmodium falciparum infection was examined using natural infection in Mali and controlled human malaria infection. Malian gammadelta TCR repertoires were analysed cross-sectionally during no-transmission periods and longitudinally across acute febrile malaria episodes. What the authors observed across the whole study: The controlled-infection cohort was small, limiting analysis of inter-individual variability in gammadelta T cell responses. Vdelta2-negative gammadelta TCR repertoires from Malian children appeared more clonally expanded, less diverse and less shared than those of Australian children. The Malian cohort came from a small rural village of predominantly one ethnic group, limiting generalizability. Waves of new clonotype selection in Vdelta2-negative, largely Vdelta1+, gammadelta TCR repertoires appeared to be driven by repeated controlled infections. Vgamma9/Vdelta2+ TCR repertoires showed a highly stable polyclonal repertoire over time and infection, with many inter-individual overlapping TCRgamma sequences.

Vgamma9/Vdelta2+ and Vdelta2-negative gammadelta T cell populations were flow-sorted from peripheral blood mononuclear cells for bulk TCR repertoire analysis. The library was generated by multiplex PCR. The run used an Illumina MiSeq. Each sorted gammadelta T cell sample was sequenced for both the TCR gamma (TRG) and TCR delta (TRD) chains. On the authors' methods: The repertoire analyses used clonotype tree plots, the accumulated frequency of the top 20 clonotypes, and diversity index (DI) and D75 metrics. TCRdb recomputed clones from the public reads with CATT; identical DNA rows were then combined. These V and J calls derive from TCRdb rather than the authors' analysis. The sample contains 75,000 to 95,000 delta-chain clones, 0.75% to 1% of them found a single time. In total, the top ten clones hold roughly 9.5% of the sample. Based on the germline V gene, the CDR1 and CDR2 sequences are GEAIGNYY and EKD. Trimming removed 3 bases from V and 7 bases from J; the gene matches leave 25 bases unexplained. There are 20 amino acids in the CDR3, from cysteine to phenylalanine inclusive. The DNA shown is the 60-base CDR3, in frame from base 1.

Recombination linked TRDV2 to TRDJ1; TRDD3 fits 10 bases in the junction. The J gene, absent from TCRdb, was called here by matching the DNA to germline. The sample taken for sequencing was gamma-delta T cells from blood. The source is a pool of human donors (malaria-infected and uninfected, not separated). CDR3 protein: CACDGVRNWGDTVARSKLIF. The nucleotide sequence is given as TGTGCCTGTGACGGCGTTCGGAACTGGGGGGATACGGTTGCGCGTTCTAAACTCATCTTT.